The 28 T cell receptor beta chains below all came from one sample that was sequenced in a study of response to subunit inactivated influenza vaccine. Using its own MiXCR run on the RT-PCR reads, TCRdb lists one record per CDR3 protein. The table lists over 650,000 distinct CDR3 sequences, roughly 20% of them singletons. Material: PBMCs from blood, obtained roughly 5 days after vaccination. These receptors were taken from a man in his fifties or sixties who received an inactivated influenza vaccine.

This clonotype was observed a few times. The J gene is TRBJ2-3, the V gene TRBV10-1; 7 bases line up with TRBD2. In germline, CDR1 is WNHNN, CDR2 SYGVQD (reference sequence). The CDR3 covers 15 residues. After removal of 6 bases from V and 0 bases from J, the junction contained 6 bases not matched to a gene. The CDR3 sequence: CASRESGTSTDTQYF. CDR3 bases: TGCGCCAGCAGAGAGAGCGGGACCAGCACAGATACGCAGTATTTT.

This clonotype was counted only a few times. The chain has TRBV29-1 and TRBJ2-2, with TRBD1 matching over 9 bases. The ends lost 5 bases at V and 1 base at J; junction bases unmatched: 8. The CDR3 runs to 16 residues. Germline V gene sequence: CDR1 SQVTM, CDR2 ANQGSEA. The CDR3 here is CSVRGTGPLNTGELFF. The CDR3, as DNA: TGCAGCGTTCGGGGGACAGGGCCGTTGAACACCGGGGAGCTGTTTTTT.

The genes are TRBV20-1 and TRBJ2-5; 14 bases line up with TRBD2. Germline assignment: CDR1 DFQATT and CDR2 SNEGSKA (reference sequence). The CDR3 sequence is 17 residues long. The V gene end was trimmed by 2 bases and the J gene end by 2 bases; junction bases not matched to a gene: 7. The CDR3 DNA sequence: TGCAGTGCTAGACCACCGGGACTAGCGGGGGAACAAGAGACCCAGTACTTC. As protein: CSARPPGLAGEQETQYF.

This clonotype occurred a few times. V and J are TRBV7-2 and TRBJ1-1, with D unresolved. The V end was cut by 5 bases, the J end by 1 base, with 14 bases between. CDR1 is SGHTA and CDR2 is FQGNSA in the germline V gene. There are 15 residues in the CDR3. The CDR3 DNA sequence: TGTGCCAGCAGCCCGCGGCGGGGTGGGAACACTGAAGCTTTCTTT. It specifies CASSPRRGGNTEAFF.

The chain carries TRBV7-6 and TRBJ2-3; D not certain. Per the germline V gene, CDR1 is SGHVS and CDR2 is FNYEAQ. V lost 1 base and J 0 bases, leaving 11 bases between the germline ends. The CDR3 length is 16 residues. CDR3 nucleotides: TGTGCCAGCAGCTTAGTTGTACAGCCTAGCACAGATACGCAGTATTTT. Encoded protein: CASSLVVQPSTDTQYF.

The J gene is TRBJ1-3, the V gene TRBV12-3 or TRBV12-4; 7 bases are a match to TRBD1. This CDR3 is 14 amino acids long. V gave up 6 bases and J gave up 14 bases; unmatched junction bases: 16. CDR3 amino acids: CASRNAGRGQLLYF. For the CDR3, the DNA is TGTGCCAGCAGAAACGCAGGGAGGGGACAGCTCCTATATTTT.

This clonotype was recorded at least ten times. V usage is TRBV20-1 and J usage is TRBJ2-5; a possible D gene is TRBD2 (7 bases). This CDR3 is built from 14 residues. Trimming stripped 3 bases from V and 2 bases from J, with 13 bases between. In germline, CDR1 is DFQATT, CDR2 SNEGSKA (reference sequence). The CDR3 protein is CSARVGGPQETQYF. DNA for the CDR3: TGCAGTGCTAGGGTGGGGGGGCCGCAAGAGACCCAGTACTTC.

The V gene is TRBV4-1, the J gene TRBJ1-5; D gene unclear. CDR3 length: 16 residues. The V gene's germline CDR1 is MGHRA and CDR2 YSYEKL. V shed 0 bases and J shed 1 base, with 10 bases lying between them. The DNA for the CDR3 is TGCGCCAGCAGCCAAGATGAGGGTCTAAGCAATCAGCCCCAGCATTTT. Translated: CASSQDEGLSNQPQHF.

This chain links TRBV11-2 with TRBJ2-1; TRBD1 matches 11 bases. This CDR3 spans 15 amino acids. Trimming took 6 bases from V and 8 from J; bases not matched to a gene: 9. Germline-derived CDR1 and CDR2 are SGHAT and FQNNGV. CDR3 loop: CASRRPGQGVYEQFF. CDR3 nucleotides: TGTGCCAGCAGAAGGCCGGGACAGGGGGTTTATGAGCAGTTCTTC.

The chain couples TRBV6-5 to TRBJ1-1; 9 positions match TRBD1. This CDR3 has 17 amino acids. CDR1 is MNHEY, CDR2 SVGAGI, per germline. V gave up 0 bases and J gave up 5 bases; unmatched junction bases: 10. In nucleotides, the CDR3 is TGTGCCAGCAGTTACTCGAGATTCGACAGGGGGGAGACTGAAGCTTTCTTT. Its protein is CASSYSRFDRGETEAFF.

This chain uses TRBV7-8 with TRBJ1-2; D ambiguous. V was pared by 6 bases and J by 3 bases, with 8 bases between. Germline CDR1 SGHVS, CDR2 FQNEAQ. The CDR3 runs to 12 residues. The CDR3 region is CASSTSDYGYTF. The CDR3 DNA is TGTGCCAGCAGTACAAGTGACTATGGCTACACCTTC.

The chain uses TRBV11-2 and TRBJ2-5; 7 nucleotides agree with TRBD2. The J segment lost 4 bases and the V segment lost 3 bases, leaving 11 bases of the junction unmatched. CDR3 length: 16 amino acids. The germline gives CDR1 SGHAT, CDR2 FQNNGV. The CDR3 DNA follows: TGTGCCAGCAGCTTCTCAGTGGGAGGGCGGGGAGAGACCCAGTACTTC. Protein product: CASSFSVGGRGETQYF. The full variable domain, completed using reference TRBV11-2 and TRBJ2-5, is EAGVAQSPRYKIIEKRQSVAFWCNPISGHATLYWYQQILGQGPKLLIQFQNNGVVDDSQLPKDRFSAERLKGVDSTLKIQPAKLEDSAVYLCASSFSVGGRGETQYFGPGTRLLVL.

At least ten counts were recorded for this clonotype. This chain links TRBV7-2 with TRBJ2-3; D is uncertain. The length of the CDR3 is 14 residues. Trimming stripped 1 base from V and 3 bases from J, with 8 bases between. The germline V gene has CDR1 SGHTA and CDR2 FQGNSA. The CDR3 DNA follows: TGTGCCAGCAGCTTAGGTCCAGTTACAGATACGCAGTATTTT. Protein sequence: CASSLGPVTDTQYF.

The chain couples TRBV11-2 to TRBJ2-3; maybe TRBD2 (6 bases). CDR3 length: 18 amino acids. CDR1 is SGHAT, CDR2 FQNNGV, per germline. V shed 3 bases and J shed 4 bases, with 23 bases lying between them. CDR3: CASSLVPGLAGRADTQYF. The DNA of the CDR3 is TGTGCCAGCAGCTTGGTCCCGGGACTTGCGGGGCGGGCAGATACGCAGTATTTT.

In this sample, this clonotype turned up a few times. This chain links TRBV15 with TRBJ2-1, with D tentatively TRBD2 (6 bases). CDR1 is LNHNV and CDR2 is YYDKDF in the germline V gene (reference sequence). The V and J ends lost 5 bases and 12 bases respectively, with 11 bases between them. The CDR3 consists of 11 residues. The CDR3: CATSQWDLQFF. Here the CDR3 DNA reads TGTGCCACCAGCCAGTGGGACTTGCAGTTCTTC.

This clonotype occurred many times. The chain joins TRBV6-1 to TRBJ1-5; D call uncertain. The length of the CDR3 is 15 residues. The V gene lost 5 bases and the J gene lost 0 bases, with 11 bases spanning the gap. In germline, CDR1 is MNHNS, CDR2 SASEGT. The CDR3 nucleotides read TGTGCCAGCAGTCCTAAATGGGGTAGCAATCAGCCCCAGCATTTT. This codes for CASSPKWGSNQPQHF.

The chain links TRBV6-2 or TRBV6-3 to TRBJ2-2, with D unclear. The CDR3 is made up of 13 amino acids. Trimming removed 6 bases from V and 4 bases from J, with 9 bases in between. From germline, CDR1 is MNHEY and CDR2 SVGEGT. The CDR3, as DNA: TGTGCCAGCAGCCGAACACTCACCGGGGAGCTGTTTTTT. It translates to CASSRTLTGELFF.

This CDR3 is CAISDNRANTGELFF. CDR3 sequence (DNA): TGTGCCATCAGTGATAACAGGGCGAACACCGGGGAGCTGTTTTTT. The genes are TRBV10-3 and TRBJ2-2, with D possibly matching TRBD1 (6 bases). The CDR3 runs to 15 residues. The V gene lost 3 bases and the J gene lost 0 bases, with 8 bases spanning the gap. In germline, CDR1 is ENHRY, CDR2 SYGVKD.

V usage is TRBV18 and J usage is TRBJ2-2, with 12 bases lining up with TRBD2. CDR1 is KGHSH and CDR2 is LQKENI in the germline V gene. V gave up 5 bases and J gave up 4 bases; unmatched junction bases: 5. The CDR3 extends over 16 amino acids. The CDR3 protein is CASSRLAGVATGELFF. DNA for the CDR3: TGTGCCAGCTCAAGACTAGCGGGAGTGGCCACCGGGGAGCTGTTTTTT.

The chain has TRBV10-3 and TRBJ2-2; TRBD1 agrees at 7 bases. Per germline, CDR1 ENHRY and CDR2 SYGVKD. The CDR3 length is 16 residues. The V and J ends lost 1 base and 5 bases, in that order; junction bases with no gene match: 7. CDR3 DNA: TGTGCCATCAGTGAGTATAGACAGGGAGCGACCGGGGAGCTGTTTTTT. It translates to CAISEYRQGATGELFF.

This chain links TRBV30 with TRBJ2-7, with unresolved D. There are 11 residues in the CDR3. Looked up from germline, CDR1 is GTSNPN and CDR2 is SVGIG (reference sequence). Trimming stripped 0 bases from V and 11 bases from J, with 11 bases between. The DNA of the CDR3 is TGTGCCTGGAGTGTAACCCGTGCGAAGTACTTC. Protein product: CAWSVTRAKYF. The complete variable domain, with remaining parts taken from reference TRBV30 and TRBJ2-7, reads SQTIHQWPATLVQPVGSPLSLECTVEGTSNPNLYWYRQAAGRGLQLLFYSVGIGQISSEVPQNLSASRPQDRQFILSSKKLLLSDSGFYLCAWSVTRAKYFGPGTRLTVT.

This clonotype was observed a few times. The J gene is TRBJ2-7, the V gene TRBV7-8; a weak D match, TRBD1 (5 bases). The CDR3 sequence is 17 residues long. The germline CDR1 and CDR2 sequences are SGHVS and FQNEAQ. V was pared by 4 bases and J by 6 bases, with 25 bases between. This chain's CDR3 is CASSSLTSTVGPVEQYF. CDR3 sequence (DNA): TGTGCCAGCAGCTCCTTAACGTCGACAGTTGGGCCGGTCGAGCAGTACTTC.

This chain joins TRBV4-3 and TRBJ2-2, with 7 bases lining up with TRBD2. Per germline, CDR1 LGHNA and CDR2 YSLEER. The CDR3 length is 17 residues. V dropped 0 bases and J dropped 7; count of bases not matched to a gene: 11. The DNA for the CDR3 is TGCGCCAGCAGCCAAGATTTGGTTCAGTGGGGGGGCGGGGAGCTGTTTTTT. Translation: CASSQDLVQWGGGELFF.

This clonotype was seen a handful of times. The CDR3 loop is CASRSSGANTGELFF. The CDR3 region has the DNA TGTGCCAGCAGATCGTCAGGGGCGAACACCGGGGAGCTGTTTTTT. The J gene is TRBJ2-2, the V gene TRBV12-3 or TRBV12-4; tentative D call: TRBD1 (6 bases). Between the trimmed V and J ends, which lost 6 bases and 0 bases, there was a span of 11 bases. The CDR3 extends over 15 amino acids.

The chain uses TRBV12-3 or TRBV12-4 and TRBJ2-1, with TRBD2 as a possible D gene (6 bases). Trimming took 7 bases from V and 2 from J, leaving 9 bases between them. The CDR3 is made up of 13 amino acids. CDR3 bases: TGTGCCAGCACCCCGGGGGCCTACAATGAGCAGTTCTTC. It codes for CASTPGAYNEQFF.

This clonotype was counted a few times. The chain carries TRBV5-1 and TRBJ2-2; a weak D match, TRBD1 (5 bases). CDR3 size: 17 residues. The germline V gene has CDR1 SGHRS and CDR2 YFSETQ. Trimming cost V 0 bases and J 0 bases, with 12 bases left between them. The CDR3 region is CASSLEGQISNTGELFF. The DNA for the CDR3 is TGCGCCAGCAGCTTGGAGGGGCAGATTTCGAACACCGGGGAGCTGTTTTTT. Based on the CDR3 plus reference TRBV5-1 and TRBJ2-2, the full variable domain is KAGVTQTPRYLIKTRGQQVTLSCSPISGHRSVSWYQQTPGQGLQFLFEYFSETQRNKGNFPGRFSGRQFSNSRSEMNVSTLELGDSALYLCASSLEGQISNTGELFFGEGSRLTVL.

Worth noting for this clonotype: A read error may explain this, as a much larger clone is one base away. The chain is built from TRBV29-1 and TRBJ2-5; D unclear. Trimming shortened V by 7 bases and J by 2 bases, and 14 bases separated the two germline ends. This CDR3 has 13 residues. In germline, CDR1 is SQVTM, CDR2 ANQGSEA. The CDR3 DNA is TGCAGCGATAGAGGAACACTTCAAGAGACCCAGTACTTC. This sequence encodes CSDRGTLQETQYF.

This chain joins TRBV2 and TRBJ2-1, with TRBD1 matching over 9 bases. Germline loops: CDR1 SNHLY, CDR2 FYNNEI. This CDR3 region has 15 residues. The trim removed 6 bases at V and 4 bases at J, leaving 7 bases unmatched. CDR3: CASRVDRGIYNEQFF. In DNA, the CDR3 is TGTGCCAGCAGAGTCGACAGGGGGATATACAATGAGCAGTTCTTC. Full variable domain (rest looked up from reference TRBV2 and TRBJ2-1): EPEVTQTPSHQVTQMGQEVILRCVPISNHLYFYWYRQILGQKVEFLVSFYNNEISEKSEIFDDQFSVERPDGSNFTLKIRSTKLEDSAMYFCASRVDRGIYNEQFFGPGTRLTVL.